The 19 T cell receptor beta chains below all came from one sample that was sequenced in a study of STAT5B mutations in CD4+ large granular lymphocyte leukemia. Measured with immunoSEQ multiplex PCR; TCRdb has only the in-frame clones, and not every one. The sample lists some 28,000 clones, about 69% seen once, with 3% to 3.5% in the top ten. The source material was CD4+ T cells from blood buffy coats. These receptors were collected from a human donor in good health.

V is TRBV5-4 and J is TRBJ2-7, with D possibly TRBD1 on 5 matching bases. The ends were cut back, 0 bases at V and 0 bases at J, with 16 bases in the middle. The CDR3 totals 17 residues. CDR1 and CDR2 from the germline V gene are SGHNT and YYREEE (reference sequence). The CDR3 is CASSLELGPGNSYEQYF. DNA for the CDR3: TGTGCCAGCAGCTTGGAGTTAGGGCCAGGGAACTCCTACGAGCAGTACTTC.

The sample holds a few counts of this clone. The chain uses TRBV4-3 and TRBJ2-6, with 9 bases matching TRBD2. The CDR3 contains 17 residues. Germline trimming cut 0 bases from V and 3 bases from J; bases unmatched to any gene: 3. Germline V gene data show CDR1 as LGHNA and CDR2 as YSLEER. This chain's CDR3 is CASSQELAGRGANVLTF. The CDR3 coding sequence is TGCGCCAGCAGCCAAGAACTAGCGGGTCGTGGGGCCAACGTCCTGACTTTC.

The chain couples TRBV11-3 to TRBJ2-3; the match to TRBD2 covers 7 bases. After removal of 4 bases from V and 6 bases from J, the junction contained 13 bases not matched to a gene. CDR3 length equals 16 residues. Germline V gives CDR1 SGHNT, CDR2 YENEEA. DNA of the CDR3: TGTGCCAGCAGCTCCCGGGGGAGCGGGGCCAGGGATACGCAGTATTTT. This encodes CASSSRGSGARDTQYF.

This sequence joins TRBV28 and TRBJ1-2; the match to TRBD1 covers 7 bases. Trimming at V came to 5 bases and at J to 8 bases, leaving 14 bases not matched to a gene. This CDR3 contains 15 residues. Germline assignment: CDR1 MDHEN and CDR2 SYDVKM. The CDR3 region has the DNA TGTGCCAGCAGTCCCCCTTGGGGAGGGGGCTTAGGCTACACCTTC. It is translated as CASSPPWGGGLGYTF.

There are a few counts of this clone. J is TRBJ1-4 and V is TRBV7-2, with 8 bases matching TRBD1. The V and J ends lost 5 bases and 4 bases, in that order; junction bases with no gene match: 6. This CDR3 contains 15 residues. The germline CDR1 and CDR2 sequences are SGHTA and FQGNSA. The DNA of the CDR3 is TGTGCCAGCAGCCCACAGGGGGTTGGTAATGAAAAACTGTTTTTT. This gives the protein CASSPQGVGNEKLFF.

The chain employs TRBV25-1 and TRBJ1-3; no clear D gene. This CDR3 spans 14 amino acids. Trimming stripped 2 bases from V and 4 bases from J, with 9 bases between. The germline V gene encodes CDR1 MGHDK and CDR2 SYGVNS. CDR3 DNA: TGTGCCAGCAGTGAAGGGTACCAGGGAAACACCATATATTTT. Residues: CASSEGYQGNTIYF.

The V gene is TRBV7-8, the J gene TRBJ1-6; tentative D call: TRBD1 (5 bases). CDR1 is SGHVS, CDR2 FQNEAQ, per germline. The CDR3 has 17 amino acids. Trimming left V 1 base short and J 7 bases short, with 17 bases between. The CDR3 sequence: CASSLVSGPLKNSPLHF. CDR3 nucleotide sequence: TGTGCCAGCAGCTTAGTTTCAGGGCCGCTAAAAAATTCACCCCTCCACTTT.

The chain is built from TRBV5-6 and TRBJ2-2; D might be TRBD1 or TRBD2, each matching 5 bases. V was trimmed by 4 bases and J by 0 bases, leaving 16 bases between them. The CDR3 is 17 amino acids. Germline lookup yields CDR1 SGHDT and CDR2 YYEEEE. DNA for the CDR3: TGTGCCAGCAGCGCAGGACCCGGGACCACGAACACCGGGGAGCTGTTTTTT. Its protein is CASSAGPGTTNTGELFF.

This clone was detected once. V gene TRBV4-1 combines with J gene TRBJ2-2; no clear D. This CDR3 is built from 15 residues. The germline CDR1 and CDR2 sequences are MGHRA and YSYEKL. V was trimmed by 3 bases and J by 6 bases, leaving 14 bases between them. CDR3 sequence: CASSQPLVSAGELFF. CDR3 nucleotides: TGCGCCAGCAGCCAGCCTCTAGTTTCGGCCGGGGAGCTGTTTTTT.

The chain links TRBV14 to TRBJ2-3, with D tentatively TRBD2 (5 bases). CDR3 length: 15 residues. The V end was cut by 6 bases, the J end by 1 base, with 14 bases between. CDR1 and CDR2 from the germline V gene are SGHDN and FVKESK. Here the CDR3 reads CASSYRGAGTDTQYF. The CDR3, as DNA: TGTGCCAGCAGTTACCGAGGAGCGGGCACAGATACGCAGTATTTT.

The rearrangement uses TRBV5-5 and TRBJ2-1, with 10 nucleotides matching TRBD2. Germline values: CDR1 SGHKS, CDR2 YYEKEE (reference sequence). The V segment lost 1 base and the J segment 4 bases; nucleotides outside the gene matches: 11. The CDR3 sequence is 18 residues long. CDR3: CASSLTLASGSTYNEQFF. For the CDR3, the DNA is TGTGCCAGCAGCTTGACATTGGCTAGCGGGAGTACGTACAATGAGCAGTTCTTC.

CDR3 in DNA: TGTGCCAGCAGTCCTTCCCGGGGGACCTCCTACGAGCAGTACTTC. Translated: CASSPSRGTSYEQYF. The chain recombines TRBV6-5 with TRBJ2-7, with D perhaps matching TRBD2 (6 bases). The V and J ends lost 5 bases and 0 bases respectively, with 14 bases between them. The CDR3 is 15 amino acids. CDR1 and CDR2 from the germline V gene are MNHEY and SVGAGI.

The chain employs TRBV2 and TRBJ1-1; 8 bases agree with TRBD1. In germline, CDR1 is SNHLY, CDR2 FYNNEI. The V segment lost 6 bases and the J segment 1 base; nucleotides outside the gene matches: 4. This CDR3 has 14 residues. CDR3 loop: CASSVQGGNTEAFF. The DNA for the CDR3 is TGTGCCAGCAGCGTACAGGGGGGGAACACTGAAGCTTTCTTT.

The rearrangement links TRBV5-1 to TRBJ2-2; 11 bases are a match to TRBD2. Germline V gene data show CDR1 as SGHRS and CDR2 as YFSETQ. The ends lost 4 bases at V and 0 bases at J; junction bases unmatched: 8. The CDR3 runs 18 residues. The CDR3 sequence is CASSEGLLAGANTGELFF. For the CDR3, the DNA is TGCGCCAGCAGCGAGGGCTTACTAGCGGGGGCGAACACCGGGGAGCTGTTTTTT.

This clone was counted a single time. The CDR3 is CASSENPRGGNGYTF. The CDR3 coding sequence is TGTGCCAGCAGTGAAAACCCCAGGGGTGGGAATGGCTACACCTTC. The V call is TRBV6-1, the J call TRBJ1-2, with D possibly matching TRBD1 (6 bases). V was pared by 2 bases and J by 6 bases, with 16 bases between. The CDR3 is made up of 15 amino acids. CDR1 is MNHNS, CDR2 SASEGT, per germline.

CDR3 in DNA: TGTGCCAGCAGCTTGGAGGGACGGCTTATCCTCGGGGGCTACACCTTC. Translated, it gives CASSLEGRLILGGYTF. The V call is TRBV5-5, the J call TRBJ1-2; D possibly corresponds to TRBD1 (5 bases). Trimming shortened V by 0 bases and J by 8 bases, and 20 bases separated the two germline ends. CDR1 is SGHKS and CDR2 is YYEKEE in the germline V gene (reference sequence). The CDR3 loop spans 16 amino acids.

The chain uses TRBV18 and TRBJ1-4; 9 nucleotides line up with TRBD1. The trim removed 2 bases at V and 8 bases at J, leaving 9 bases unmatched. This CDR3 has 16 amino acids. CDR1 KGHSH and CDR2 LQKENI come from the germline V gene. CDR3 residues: CASSPYLTGGWEKLFF. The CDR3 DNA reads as TGTGCCAGCTCACCATATTTGACAGGGGGATGGGAAAAACTGTTTTTT.

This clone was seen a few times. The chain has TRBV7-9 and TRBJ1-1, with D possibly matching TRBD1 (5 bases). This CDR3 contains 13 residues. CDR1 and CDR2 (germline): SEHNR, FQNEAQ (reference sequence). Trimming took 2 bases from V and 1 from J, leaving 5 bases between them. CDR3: CASSLQGNTEAFF. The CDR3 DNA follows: TGTGCCAGCAGCTTACAGGGGAACACTGAAGCTTTCTTT.

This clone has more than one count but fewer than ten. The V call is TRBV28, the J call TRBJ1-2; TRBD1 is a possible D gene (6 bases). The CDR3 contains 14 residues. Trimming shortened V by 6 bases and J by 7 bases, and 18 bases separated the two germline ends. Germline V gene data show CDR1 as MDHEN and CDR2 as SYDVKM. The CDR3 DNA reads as TGTGCCAGCAGACCCGGAGGGGGGGCGGGTGGCTACACCTTC. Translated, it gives CASRPGGGAGGYTF.